Below are 27 T cell receptor beta chains sequenced from a single sample in a study of blood T cell repertoires in COVID-19. Assay: immunoSEQ multiplex PCR; the TCRdb copy retains only in-frame clones and omits some. The sample has 250,000 to 300,000 clones, 75% to 90% seen once. Sequencing was performed on peripheral blood. These TCRs come from a young man with active or convalescent COVID-19.

The V and J genes are TRBV4-2 and TRBJ2-7; 7 bases map to TRBD2. Germline V gene lookup returns CDR1 LGHNA and CDR2 YNFKEQ. The junction had 8 bases not matched to a gene; V was cut back by 2 bases and J by 1 base. This CDR3 comprises 16 residues. CDR3 bases: TGTGCCAGCAGCCAAACTACGTCGGGAGGTTCCTACGAGCAGTACTTC. It specifies CASSQTTSGGSYEQYF.

The genes are TRBV4-1 and TRBJ1-5, with 10 bases fitting TRBD1. This CDR3 contains 15 residues. CDR1 and CDR2 from the germline V gene are MGHRA and YSYEKL. Germline trimming cut 1 base from V and 6 bases from J; bases unmatched to any gene: 3. In DNA, the CDR3 is TGCGCCAGCAGCCAAGCGGGGACAGGGGCTCAGCCCCAGCATTTT. Translated: CASSQAGTGAQPQHF.

The chain joins TRBV21-1 to TRBJ1-2; TRBD1, the table's D call, was not compared with the DNA. TRBV21-1 is classified as a pseudogene. The CDR3 is made up of 12 amino acids. DNA for the CDR3: TGTGCCAGCAAAGACGGACAGTATGGCTACACCTTC. Protein sequence: CASKDGQYGYTF.

The J gene is TRBJ2-1, the V gene TRBV18; 9 bases are shared with TRBD2. The V segment lost 2 bases and the J segment 4 bases; nucleotides outside the gene matches: 3. From germline, CDR1 is KGHSH and CDR2 LQKENI. CDR3 length equals 15 residues. The chain's CDR3 is CASSPETSGYNEQFF. The DNA of the CDR3 is TGTGCCAGCTCACCAGAGACTAGCGGTTACAATGAGCAGTTCTTC.

This clone has a single count. The V call is TRBV5-1, the J call TRBJ2-5; TRBD1 is a possible D gene (6 bases). Trimming took 4 bases from V and 1 from J, leaving 11 bases between them. Germline V gives CDR1 SGHRS, CDR2 YFSETQ. The CDR3 has 14 residues. The CDR3 coding sequence is TGCGCCAGCAGCCGCCAGGGGCTCCAAGAGACCCAGTACTTC. As protein: CASSRQGLQETQYF.

V usage is TRBV3-1 (or the pseudogene TRBV3-2) and J usage is TRBJ2-2; 7 nucleotides agree with TRBD2. Germline values: CDR1 LGHDT, CDR2 YNNKEL (reference sequence). This CDR3 is 15 amino acids long. With 0 bases clipped from V and 6 bases from J, the junction kept 4 bases outside the gene matches. The chain's CDR3 is CASSQDGRGAGELFF. CDR3 nucleotide sequence: TGTGCCAGCAGCCAAGATGGCCGGGGGGCCGGGGAGCTGTTTTTT.

This chain links TRBV7-2 with TRBJ2-7; D gene uncertain. The germline CDR1 and CDR2 sequences are SGHTA and FQGNSA. The V and J ends lost 5 bases and 3 bases respectively, with 8 bases between them. The CDR3 has 12 amino acids. DNA of the CDR3: TGTGCCAGCAGCACAGACAACTACGAGCAGTACTTC. Translated: CASSTDNYEQYF.

The chain links TRBV5-6 to TRBJ2-7; D possibly corresponds to TRBD1 (5 bases). Germline CDR1 and CDR2: SGHDT and YYEEEE. V shed 6 bases and J shed 4 bases, with 20 bases lying between them. This CDR3 is built from 15 residues. The CDR3, as DNA: TGTGCCAGCACCTATTTCGTGACAGAGACGTACGAGCAGTACTTC. This codes for CASTYFVTETYEQYF.

The CDR3 nucleotides read TGTGCCAGCAGCTTATTTCGGAACACTGAAGCTTTCTTT. Protein sequence: CASSLFRNTEAFF. The V gene is TRBV11-2, the J gene TRBJ1-1; unclear D gene. V lost 2 bases to trimming and J lost 1 base, with 5 bases between them. CDR1 is SGHAT, CDR2 FQNNGV, per germline. The CDR3 length is 13 residues.

This clone was detected only once. The gene calls are TRBV10-3 and TRBJ2-7; D unresolved. The CDR3 is 11 residues long. V was cut by 3 bases and J by 6 bases, with 6 bases left in between. Germline values: CDR1 ENHRY, CDR2 SYGVKD. The CDR3 spells CAISDGLEQYF. The CDR3 coding sequence is TGTGCCATCAGTGATGGGCTCGAGCAGTACTTC.

The rearrangement links TRBV5-6 to TRBJ2-3; D is ambiguous. Looked up from germline, CDR1 is SGHDT and CDR2 is YYEEEE. The CDR3 totals 12 residues. V shed 3 bases and J shed 5 bases, with 7 bases lying between them. This chain's CDR3 is CASSWQEDTQYF. The CDR3 DNA reads TGTGCCAGCAGCTGGCAAGAAGATACGCAGTATTTT. The full variable domain, its missing parts supplied by reference TRBV5-6 and TRBJ2-3, is DAGVTQSPTHLIKTRGQQVTLRCSPKSGHDTVSWYQQALGQGPQFIFQYYEEEERQRGNFPDRFSGHQFPNYSSELNVNALLLGDSALYLCASSWQEDTQYFGPGTRLTVL.

Only one count was recorded for this clone. V is TRBV19 and J is TRBJ1-2, with 8 bases that match TRBD1. This CDR3 region has 15 residues. Germline trimming cut 3 bases from V and 4 bases from J; bases unmatched to any gene: 7. The V gene's germline CDR1 is LNHDA and CDR2 SQIVND (reference sequence). CDR3 DNA sequence: TGTGCCAGTAGTATCCGCGGACAGGGACCCTATGGCTACACCTTC. Amino acids: CASSIRGQGPYGYTF.

A few counts support this clone. The V and J genes are TRBV25-1 and TRBJ1-2; D possibly corresponds to TRBD1 (5 bases). Trimming took 3 bases from V and 5 from J, leaving 7 bases between them. CDR3 size: 12 residues. Germline V gives CDR1 MGHDK, CDR2 SYGVNS. The CDR3 loop is CASSEGGYGYTF. In DNA form, the CDR3 reads TGTGCCAGCAGTGAGGGGGGTTATGGCTACACCTTC.

The J gene is TRBJ1-3, the V gene TRBV5-5; no clear D gene. CDR1 is SGHKS and CDR2 is YYEKEE in the germline V gene (reference sequence). The CDR3 runs 15 residues. The V end was cut by 2 bases, the J end by 8 bases, with 17 bases between. The chain's CDR3 is CASSFQDSSVDTIYF. CDR3 DNA: TGTGCCAGCAGCTTTCAGGATTCGTCTGTGGACACCATATATTTT.

The chain links TRBV11-2 to TRBJ1-1; 7 positions match TRBD1. V lost 10 bases to trimming and J lost 0 bases; unmatched junction nucleotides: 8. The germline V gene encodes CDR1 SGHAT and CDR2 FQNNGV. The CDR3 loop spans 14 amino acids. The CDR3 loop reads CATKTGTVNTEAFF. The CDR3 DNA follows: TGTGCCACCAAGACCGGGACAGTGAACACTGAAGCTTTCTTT.

The rearrangement uses TRBV11-2 and TRBJ2-7, with D tentatively TRBD2 (6 bases). Trimming left V 8 bases short and J 1 base short, with 15 bases between. Germline assignment: CDR1 SGHAT and CDR2 FQNNGV. The CDR3 covers 14 residues. CDR3 loop: CASQNSGGSYEQYF. The CDR3 region has the DNA TGTGCCAGCCAAAACAGCGGAGGGTCCTACGAGCAGTACTTC.

With regard to this clone: Other nucleotide sequences from this sample produce the same CDR3. CDR3 protein: CASSLDSPNQPQHF. The DNA for the CDR3 is TGTGCCAGCAGTTTGGATAGCCCCAATCAGCCCCAGCATTTT. V is TRBV27 and J is TRBJ1-5; the D is unclear. The CDR3 extends over 14 amino acids. Looked up from germline, CDR1 is MNHEY and CDR2 is SMNVEV (reference sequence). V dropped 3 bases and J dropped 3 bases, with 9 bases sitting between them.

This chain links TRBV19 with TRBJ2-7; tentative D call: TRBD2 (5 bases). V lost 0 bases and J lost 0, with 9 bases in between. The germline V gene encodes CDR1 LNHDA and CDR2 SQIVND (reference sequence). This CDR3 is 15 amino acids long. The CDR3 DNA is TGTGCCAGTAGTATAGATCGGGGTCTCTCCTACGAGCAGTACTTC. Translated, it gives CASSIDRGLSYEQYF.

The V and J genes are TRBV11-2 and TRBJ2-3; tentative D call: TRBD2 (7 bases). V gave up 1 base and J gave up 0 bases, with 14 bases separating them. Germline-derived CDR1 and CDR2 are SGHAT and FQNNGV. The CDR3 length is 17 residues. CDR3 bases: TGTGCCAGCAGCTTAGTCCGTCGGGGGGCTAGCACAGATACGCAGTATTTT. This translates into CASSLVRRGASTDTQYF.

V gene TRBV18 combines with J gene TRBJ2-3; tentative D call: TRBD1 (5 bases). V lost 6 bases to trimming and J lost 1 base, with 11 bases between them. Germline CDR1 and CDR2: KGHSH and LQKENI. The CDR3 is 14 residues long. CDR3 protein: CASSPPQGTDTQYF. The DNA of the CDR3 is TGTGCCAGCTCCCCCCCACAGGGCACAGATACGCAGTATTTT.

The V call is TRBV3-1 (or the pseudogene TRBV3-2), the J call TRBJ1-3; 8 nucleotides match TRBD1. Trimming cost V 2 bases and J 9 bases; bases outside gene matches: 9. This CDR3 is 15 amino acids long. Germline V gene sequence: CDR1 LGHDT, CDR2 YNNKEL (reference sequence). This CDR3 reads CASSQRQGLSVTIYF. The DNA of the CDR3 is TGTGCCAGCAGCCAAAGACAGGGGCTTTCTGTCACCATATATTTT.

V is TRBV29-1 and J is TRBJ2-3; a weak D match, TRBD1 (5 bases). Trimming cost V 3 bases and J 3 bases, with 7 bases left between them. This CDR3 region has 12 residues. Germline assignment: CDR1 SQVTM and CDR2 ANQGSEA. The CDR3 loop reads CSVDRGTDTQYF. The CDR3 DNA follows: TGCAGCGTTGATAGGGGAACAGATACGCAGTATTTT.

The chain combines TRBV10-2 with TRBJ1-2; TRBD1 matches at 7 bases. The CDR3 is made up of 14 amino acids. J was trimmed by 1 base and V by 9 bases; bases with no gene match: 8. CDR1 and CDR2 from the germline V gene are WSHSY and SAAADI. CDR3 DNA sequence: TGCGCCAGTAAGGGACAGCTCGATAACTATGGCTACACCTTC. Its protein is CASKGQLDNYGYTF.

The chain links TRBV2 to TRBJ1-2; no definite D call. Looked up from germline, CDR1 is SNHLY and CDR2 is FYNNEI. The CDR3 runs to 15 residues. Trimming took 3 bases from V and 6 from J, leaving 17 bases between them. CDR3 amino acids: CASSDYGEVFDGYTF. Here the CDR3 DNA reads TGTGCCAGCAGTGATTACGGGGAAGTTTTCGATGGCTACACCTTC.

The chain couples TRBV6-6 to TRBJ1-6; tentative D call: TRBD1 (6 bases). This CDR3 has 15 residues. Germline-derived CDR1 and CDR2 are MNHNY and SVGAGI (reference sequence). Trimming left V 0 bases short and J 8 bases short, with 11 bases between. The CDR3 loop reads CASSYSTPGDSPLHF. CDR3 bases: TGTGCCAGCAGTTACTCGACCCCAGGGGATTCACCCCTCCACTTT.

The chain carries TRBV11-2 and TRBJ2-7, with D tentatively TRBD2 (6 bases). The CDR3 runs 17 residues. The ends were cut back, 1 base at V and 3 bases at J, with 19 bases in the middle. Per germline, CDR1 SGHAT and CDR2 FQNNGV. CDR3 protein: CASSLVSSWGEDYEQYF. The CDR3 nucleotides read TGTGCCAGCAGCTTAGTTTCGTCCTGGGGGGAGGACTACGAGCAGTACTTC.

J is TRBJ1-2 and V is TRBV4-2; D gene unclear. This CDR3 contains 16 residues. Germline-derived CDR1 and CDR2 are LGHNA and YNFKEQ. Trimming removed 0 bases from V and 2 bases from J, with 13 bases in between. The CDR3 loop reads CASSQEGAGGNYGYTF. The CDR3 nucleotides read TGTGCCAGCAGCCAAGAGGGAGCGGGAGGGAACTATGGCTACACCTTC.